Listed here are 14 T cell receptor beta chains from one sample, sequenced in a study of cytomegalovirus exposure and HLA in healthy donors. PCR used 60 Vbeta primers and 13 Jbeta primers. Produced via immunoSEQ multiplex PCR; TCRdb's table is partial and in-frame only. This table holds about 140,000 clones, around 80% found once. Sequenced material: PBMCs. The receptor set was obtained from a man aged 18 to 35 in good health and CMV-seropositive.

This clone has only one observation. The chain combines TRBV28 with TRBJ2-7, with 8 nucleotides matching TRBD1. The junction had 5 bases not matched to a gene; V was cut back by 4 bases and J by 6 bases. Per germline, CDR1 MDHEN and CDR2 SYDVKM. The CDR3 contains 13 residues. In DNA form, the CDR3 reads TGTGCCAGCAGTTCAGGGGGCTGGAGCGAGCAGTACTTC. This translates into CASSSGGWSEQYF. The whole variable domain, remainder taken from reference TRBV28 and TRBJ2-7, is DVKVTQSSRYLVKRTGEKVFLECVQDMDHENMFWYRQDPGLGLRLIYFSYDVKMKEKGDIPEGYSVSREKKERFSLILESASTNQTSMYLCASSSGGWSEQYFGPGTRLTVT.

V is TRBV15 and J is TRBJ1-2; maybe TRBD1 (5 bases). The V gene's germline CDR1 is LNHNV and CDR2 YYDKDF (reference sequence). CDR3 length: 15 residues. The V end lost 0 bases, the J end lost 7 bases, and 15 bases lay between the germline ends. CDR3 in DNA: TGTGCCACCAGCAGAGATCTCGGGGCGGAGGGTGGCTACACCTTC. Its protein is CATSRDLGAEGGYTF.

The V gene is TRBV28, the J gene TRBJ2-7, with 7 nucleotides matching TRBD1. Trimming cost V 10 bases and J 1 base; bases outside gene matches: 4. The CDR3 is 12 residues long. Germline CDR1 MDHEN, CDR2 SYDVKM. Here the CDR3 DNA reads TGTGCCACCCGACAGGGATCCTACGAGCAGTACTTC. This gives the protein CATRQGSYEQYF.

This chain links TRBV5-1 with TRBJ2-7; D not resolved. The CDR3 consists of 14 residues. Germline V gene lookup returns CDR1 SGHRS and CDR2 YFSETQ. The ends were cut back, 1 base at V and 2 bases at J, with 10 bases in the middle. The CDR3 coding sequence is TGCGCCAGCAGCTTGTTTGGCGGCACCTACGAGCAGTACTTC. Translated, it gives CASSLFGGTYEQYF.

V gene TRBV27 combines with J gene TRBJ2-2; D possibly corresponds to TRBD1 (5 bases). V lost 7 bases and J lost 0, with 21 bases in between. Germline V gene sequence: CDR1 MNHEY, CDR2 SMNVEV (reference sequence). The CDR3 has 18 residues. CDR3 residues: CASITFRQTDSNTGELFF. Written as DNA, the CDR3 is TGTGCCAGCATAACCTTTAGACAGACCGATTCGAACACCGGGGAGCTGTTTTTT.

This chain links TRBV15 with TRBJ1-1; TRBD1 might be the D (5 bases). From germline, CDR1 is LNHNV and CDR2 YYDKDF (reference sequence). V dropped 1 base and J dropped 6 bases, with 12 bases sitting between them. The CDR3 spans 14 residues. CDR3 sequence: CATSRGGVTAEAFF. The CDR3 DNA is TGTGCCACCAGCAGAGGGGGCGTGACCGCTGAAGCTTTCTTT.

The V gene is TRBV6-5, the J gene TRBJ1-2; TRBD1 agrees at 11 bases. Per the germline V gene, CDR1 is MNHEY and CDR2 is SVGAGI. The length of the CDR3 is 13 residues. J was trimmed by 5 bases and V by 7 bases; bases with no gene match: 3. CDR3 sequence (DNA): TGTGCCAGCAAAAGGGACAGGGGGTATGGCTACACCTTC. The encoded protein is CASKRDRGYGYTF.

The gene calls are TRBV11-3 and TRBJ2-5; possible D gene TRBD2, 6 bases. The CDR3 is 14 residues long. CDR1 SGHNT and CDR2 YENEEA come from the germline V gene. Trimming pared 3 bases from V and 5 bases from J, leaving 13 bases between. The CDR3 is CASSLGGDGETQYF. The CDR3 DNA is TGTGCCAGCAGCTTGGGGGGAGACGGGGAGACCCAGTACTTC.

The chain carries TRBV6-6 and TRBJ2-1, with 13 bases identical to TRBD2. The ends lost 7 bases at V and 7 bases at J; junction bases unmatched: 4. CDR1 MNHNY and CDR2 SVGAGI come from the germline V gene (reference sequence). This CDR3 has 14 amino acids. The CDR3 nucleotides are TGTGCCAGCACTGGGACTAGCGGGACGAATGAGCAGTTCTTC. This encodes CASTGTSGTNEQFF.

CDR3 DNA: TGTGCCAGCACTTTAAGGGGGAACACAGATACGCAGTATTTT. Its translation is CASTLRGNTDTQYF. The chain carries TRBV6-1 and TRBJ2-3, with D perhaps matching TRBD1 (6 bases). Per the germline V gene, CDR1 is MNHNS and CDR2 is SASEGT. This CDR3 comprises 14 residues. V was cut by 7 bases and J by 2 bases, with 13 bases left in between.

Points on this clone: The junction does not match germline at one end; this may be a read error. This chain connects TRBV7-7 to TRBJ2-1, with D tentatively TRBD1 (6 bases). In germline, CDR1 is SSHAT, CDR2 FNYEAQ (reference sequence). The CDR3 has 15 residues. CDR3 region: CASSLGQGIYNEQFF. The CDR3 DNA is TGTGCTAGCAGCTTAGGGCAGGGGATCTACAATGAGCAGTTCTTC.

V and J are TRBV6-1 and TRBJ1-1; TRBD1 might be the D (6 bases). CDR3 length: 13 amino acids. V gave up 7 bases and J gave up 8 bases, with 17 bases separating them. Germline V CDR1 and CDR2: MNHNS, SASEGT. The CDR3 DNA reads as TGTGCCAGCACCAACCTTTTACAGGGCGAAGCTTTCTTT. Its translation: CASTNLLQGEAFF.

This chain uses TRBV6-5 with TRBJ1-1; 9 bases fit TRBD1. V was pared by 6 bases and J by 5 bases, with 7 bases of the junction left unmatched. Germline-derived CDR1 and CDR2 are MNHEY and SVGAGI. The CDR3 is 14 residues long. The chain's CDR3 is CASRPRTGETEAFF. In DNA form, the CDR3 reads TGTGCCAGCAGACCTCGGACAGGGGAGACTGAAGCTTTCTTT.

The CDR3 sequence is CASGRQGNTEAFF. CDR3 DNA: TGTGCCAGCGGTCGGCAGGGGAACACTGAAGCTTTCTTT. This chain joins TRBV7-9 and TRBJ1-1; D might be TRBD1 (5 bases). This CDR3 is 13 amino acids long. CDR1 and CDR2 (germline): SEHNR, FQNEAQ (reference sequence). V lost 8 bases, J lost 1 base, and 11 bases lay in between.